The clone carrying this T cell receptor beta chain was seen repeatedly, ten times or more. The antigen is undetermined. These data come from a study of CD8 T cells in ankylosing spondylitis. Whole-study findings and limits: CD8+ cells made up the disease-linked clones, which were relatively rare in peripheral blood. It was reported that disease-linked clones were significantly enriched in matched ankylosing spondylitis synovial fluid.

The length of the CDR3 is 15 residues. V shed 4 bases, J shed 7 bases, and the junction held 5 bases outside the gene matches. CDR1 is SGDLS, CDR2 YYNGEE, per germline. Construction of TCR beta libraries was performed using quantitative 5'-RACE with molecular barcodes. TCRdb fed the 5' RACE reads into MiXCR, producing one record per CDR3 protein. Of around 25,000 distinct CDR3 sequences listed, less than 3% were seen once; the top ten hold around 7.7%. The gene calls are TRBV9 and TRBJ2-1; 13 bases align to TRBD2. The TCR comes from a female donor with ankylosing spondylitis or in good health (not recorded which). The sequencing sample was made of blood, either unsorted or a sorted T cell fraction (not recorded which). CDR3 residues: CASSSRLAGGNEQFF. CDR3 coding DNA: TGTGCCAGCAGCTCAAGACTAGCGGGGGGTAATGAGCAGTTCTTC.